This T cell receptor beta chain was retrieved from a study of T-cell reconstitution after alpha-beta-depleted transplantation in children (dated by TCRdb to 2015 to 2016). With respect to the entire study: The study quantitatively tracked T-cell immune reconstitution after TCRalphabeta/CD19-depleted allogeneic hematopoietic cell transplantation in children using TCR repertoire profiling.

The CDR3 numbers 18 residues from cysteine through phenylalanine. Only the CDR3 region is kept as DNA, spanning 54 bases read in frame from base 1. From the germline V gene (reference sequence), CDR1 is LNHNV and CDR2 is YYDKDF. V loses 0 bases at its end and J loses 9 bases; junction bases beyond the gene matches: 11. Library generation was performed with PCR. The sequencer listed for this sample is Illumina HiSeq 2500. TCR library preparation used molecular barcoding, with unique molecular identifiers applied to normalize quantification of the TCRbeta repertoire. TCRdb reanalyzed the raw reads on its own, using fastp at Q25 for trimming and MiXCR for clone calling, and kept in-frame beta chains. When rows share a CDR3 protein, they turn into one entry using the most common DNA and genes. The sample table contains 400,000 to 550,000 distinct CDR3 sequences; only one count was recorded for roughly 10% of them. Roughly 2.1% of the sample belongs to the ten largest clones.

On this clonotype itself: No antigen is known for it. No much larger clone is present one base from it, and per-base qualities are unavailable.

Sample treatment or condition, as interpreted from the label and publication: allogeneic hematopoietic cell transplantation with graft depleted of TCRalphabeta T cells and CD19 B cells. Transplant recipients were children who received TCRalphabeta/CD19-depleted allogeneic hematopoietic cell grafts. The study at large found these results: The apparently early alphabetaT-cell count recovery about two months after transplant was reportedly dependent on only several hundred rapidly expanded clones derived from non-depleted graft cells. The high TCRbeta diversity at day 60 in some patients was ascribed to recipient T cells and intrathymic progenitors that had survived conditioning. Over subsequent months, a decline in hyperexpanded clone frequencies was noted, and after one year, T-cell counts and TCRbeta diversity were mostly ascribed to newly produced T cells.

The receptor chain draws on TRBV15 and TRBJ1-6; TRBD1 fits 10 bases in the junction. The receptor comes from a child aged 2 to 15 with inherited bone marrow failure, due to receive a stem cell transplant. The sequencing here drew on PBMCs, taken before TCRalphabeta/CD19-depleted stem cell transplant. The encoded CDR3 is CATSRDRTGQGGSSPLHF. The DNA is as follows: TGTGCCACCAGCAGAGATCGAACAGGACAGGGGGGGTCTTCACCCCTCCACTTT.